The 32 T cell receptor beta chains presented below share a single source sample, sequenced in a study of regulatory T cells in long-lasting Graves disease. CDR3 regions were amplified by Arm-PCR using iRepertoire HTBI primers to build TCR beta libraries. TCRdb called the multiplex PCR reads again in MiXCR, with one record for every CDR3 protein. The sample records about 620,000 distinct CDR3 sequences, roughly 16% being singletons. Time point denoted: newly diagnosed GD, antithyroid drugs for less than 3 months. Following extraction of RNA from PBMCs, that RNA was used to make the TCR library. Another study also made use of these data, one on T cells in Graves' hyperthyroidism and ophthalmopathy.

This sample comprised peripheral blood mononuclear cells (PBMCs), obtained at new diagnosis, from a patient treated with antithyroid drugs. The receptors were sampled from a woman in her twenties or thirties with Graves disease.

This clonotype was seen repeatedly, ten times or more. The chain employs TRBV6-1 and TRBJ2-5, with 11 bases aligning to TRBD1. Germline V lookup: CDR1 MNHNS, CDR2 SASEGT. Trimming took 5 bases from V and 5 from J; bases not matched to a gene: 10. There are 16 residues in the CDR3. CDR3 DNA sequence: TGTGCCAGCAGTCCCGGGACAGGGGGGTTTAGGGAGACCCAGTACTTC. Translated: CASSPGTGGFRETQYF.

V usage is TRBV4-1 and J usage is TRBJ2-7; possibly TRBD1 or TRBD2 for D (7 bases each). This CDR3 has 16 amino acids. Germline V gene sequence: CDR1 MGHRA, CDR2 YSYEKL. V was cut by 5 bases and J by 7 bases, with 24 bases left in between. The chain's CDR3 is CASSLRSGTAPAEQYF. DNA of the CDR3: TGCGCCAGCAGCTTAAGAAGCGGGACAGCACCTGCTGAGCAGTACTTC.

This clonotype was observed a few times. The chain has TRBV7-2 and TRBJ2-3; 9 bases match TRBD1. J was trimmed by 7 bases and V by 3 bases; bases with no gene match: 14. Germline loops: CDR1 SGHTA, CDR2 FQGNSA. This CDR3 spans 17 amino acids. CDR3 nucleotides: TGTGCCAGCAGCTTTCTCCACCGGGACAGGGACCTATATACGCAGTATTTT. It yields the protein CASSFLHRDRDLYTQYF.

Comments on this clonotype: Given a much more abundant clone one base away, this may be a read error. This CDR3 is CASSGFGSSPLHF. The DNA of the CDR3 is TGTGCCAGCAGTGGATTCGGTTCTTCACCCCTCCACTTT. The gene calls are TRBV25-1 and TRBJ1-6; no clear D gene. The germline gives CDR1 MGHDK, CDR2 SYGVNS. V was cut by 4 bases and J by 9 bases, with 10 bases left in between. The CDR3 runs to 13 residues.

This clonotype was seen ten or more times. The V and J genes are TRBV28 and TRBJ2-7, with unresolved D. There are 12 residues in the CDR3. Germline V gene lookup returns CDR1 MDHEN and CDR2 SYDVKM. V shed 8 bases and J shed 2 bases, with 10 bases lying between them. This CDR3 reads CASAGAAYEQYF. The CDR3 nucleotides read TGTGCCAGCGCCGGAGCTGCCTACGAGCAGTACTTC.

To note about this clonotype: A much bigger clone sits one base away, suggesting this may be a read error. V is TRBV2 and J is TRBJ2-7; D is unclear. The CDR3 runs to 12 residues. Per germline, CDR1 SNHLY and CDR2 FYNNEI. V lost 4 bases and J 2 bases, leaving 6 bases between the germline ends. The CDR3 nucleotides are TGTGCCAGCAGTGTTAATCCCTACGAGCAGTACTTC. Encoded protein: CASSVNPYEQYF. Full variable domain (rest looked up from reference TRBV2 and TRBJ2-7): EPEVTQTPSHQVTQMGQEVILRCVPISNHLYFYWYRQILGQKVEFLVSFYNNEISEKSEIFDDQFSVERPDGSNFTLKIRSTKLEDSAMYFCASSVNPYEQYFGPGTRLTVT.

CDR3 sequence: CSVEIDSYQSYEQYF. The CDR3 DNA is TGCAGCGTTGAAATCGACAGCTATCAGTCCTACGAGCAGTACTTC. V usage is TRBV29-1 and J usage is TRBJ2-7, with D perhaps TRBD1 (5 bases). V dropped 2 bases and J dropped 1 base, with 15 bases sitting between them. The CDR3 spans 15 residues. The germline gives CDR1 SQVTM, CDR2 ANQGSEA.

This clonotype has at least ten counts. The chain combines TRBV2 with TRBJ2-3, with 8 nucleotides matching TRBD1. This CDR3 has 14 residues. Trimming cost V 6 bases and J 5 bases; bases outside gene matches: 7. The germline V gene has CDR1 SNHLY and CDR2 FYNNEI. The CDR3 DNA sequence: TGTGCCAGCAGGTCTCAGGGGGCTAAAGATACGCAGTATTTT. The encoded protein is CASRSQGAKDTQYF.

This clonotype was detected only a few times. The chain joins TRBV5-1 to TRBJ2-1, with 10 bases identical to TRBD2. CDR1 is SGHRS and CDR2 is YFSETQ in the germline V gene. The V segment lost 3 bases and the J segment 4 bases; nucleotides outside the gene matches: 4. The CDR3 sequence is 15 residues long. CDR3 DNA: TGCGCCAGCAGCTACACTAGCGGGGCATACAATGAGCAGTTCTTC. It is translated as CASSYTSGAYNEQFF. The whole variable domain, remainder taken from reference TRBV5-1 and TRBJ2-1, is KAGVTQTPRYLIKTRGQQVTLSCSPISGHRSVSWYQQTPGQGLQFLFEYFSETQRNKGNFPGRFSGRQFSNSRSEMNVSTLELGDSALYLCASSYTSGAYNEQFFGPGTRLTVL.

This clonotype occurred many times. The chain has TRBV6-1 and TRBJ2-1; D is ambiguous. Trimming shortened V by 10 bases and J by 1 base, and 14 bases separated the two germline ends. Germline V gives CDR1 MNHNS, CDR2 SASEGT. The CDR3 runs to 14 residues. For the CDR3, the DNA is TGTGCCACCTCCCCGTTCGAGTCCTACAATGAGCAGTTCTTC. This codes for CATSPFESYNEQFF.

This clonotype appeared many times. CDR3 nucleotides: TGTGCCAGCAGCTTAAGCTCCGGGGCCACAGATACGCAGTATTTT. Its protein product is CASSLSSGATDTQYF. The rearrangement joins TRBV7-2 to TRBJ2-3; D could derive from TRBD1 or TRBD2 (5 bases each). V was shortened by 2 bases and J by 2 bases, with 11 bases between the two germline ends. Germline V gene sequence: CDR1 SGHTA, CDR2 FQGNSA. The CDR3 covers 15 residues.

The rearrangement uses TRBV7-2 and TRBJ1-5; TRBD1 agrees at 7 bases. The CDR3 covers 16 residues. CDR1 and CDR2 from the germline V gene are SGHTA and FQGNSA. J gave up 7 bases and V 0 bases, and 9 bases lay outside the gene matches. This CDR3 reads CASSLAVTGVEQPQHF. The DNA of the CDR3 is TGTGCCAGCAGCTTAGCGGTTACAGGGGTAGAGCAGCCCCAGCATTTT.

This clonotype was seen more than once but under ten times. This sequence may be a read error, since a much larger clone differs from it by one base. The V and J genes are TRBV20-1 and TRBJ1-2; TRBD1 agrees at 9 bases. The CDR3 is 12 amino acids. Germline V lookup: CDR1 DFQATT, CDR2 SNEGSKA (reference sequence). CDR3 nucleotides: TGCACTGCCGGACAGGGGATACAAGGCTACACCTTC. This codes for CTAGQGIQGYTF.

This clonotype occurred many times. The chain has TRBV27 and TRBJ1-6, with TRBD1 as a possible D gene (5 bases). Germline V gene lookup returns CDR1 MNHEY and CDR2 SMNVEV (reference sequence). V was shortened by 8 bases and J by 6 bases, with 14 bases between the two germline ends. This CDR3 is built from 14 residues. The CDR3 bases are TGTGCCAGCCAATCCTTAGGGGTTAATTCACCCCTCCACTTT. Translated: CASQSLGVNSPLHF.

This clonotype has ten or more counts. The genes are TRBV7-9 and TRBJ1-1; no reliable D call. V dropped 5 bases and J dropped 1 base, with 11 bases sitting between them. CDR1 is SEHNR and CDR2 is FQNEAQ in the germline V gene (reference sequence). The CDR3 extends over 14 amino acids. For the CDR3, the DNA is TGTGCCAGCAGCGTCGTGGTGGGGAACACTGAAGCTTTCTTT. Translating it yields CASSVVVGNTEAFF.

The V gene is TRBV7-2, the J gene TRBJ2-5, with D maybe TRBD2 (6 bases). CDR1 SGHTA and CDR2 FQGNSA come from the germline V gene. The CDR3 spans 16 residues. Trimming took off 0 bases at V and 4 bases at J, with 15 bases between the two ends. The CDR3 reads CASSLAPGVAGETQYF. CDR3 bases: TGTGCCAGCAGCTTAGCACCGGGAGTCGCGGGAGAGACCCAGTACTTC.

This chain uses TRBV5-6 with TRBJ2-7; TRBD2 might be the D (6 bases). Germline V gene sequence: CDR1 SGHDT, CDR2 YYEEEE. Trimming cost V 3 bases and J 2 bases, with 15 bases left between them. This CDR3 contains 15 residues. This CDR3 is CASSSPGRGAYEQYF. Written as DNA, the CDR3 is TGTGCCAGCAGCTCCCCCGGGAGAGGGGCCTACGAGCAGTACTTC.

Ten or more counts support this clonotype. Here the CDR3 DNA reads TGCAGTGCTAGAGATCGGGGGGAAACTTATGGCTACACCTTC. Protein sequence: CSARDRGETYGYTF. This chain uses TRBV20-1 with TRBJ1-2; the D gene is possibly TRBD1 (5 bases). Germline V CDR1 and CDR2: DFQATT, SNEGSKA (reference sequence). CDR3 length: 14 amino acids. V lost 0 bases and J lost 5, with 13 bases in between.

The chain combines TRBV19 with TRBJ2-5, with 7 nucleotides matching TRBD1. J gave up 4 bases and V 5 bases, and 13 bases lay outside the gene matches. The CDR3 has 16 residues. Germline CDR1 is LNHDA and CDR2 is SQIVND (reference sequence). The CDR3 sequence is CASSSQLRQGRETQYF. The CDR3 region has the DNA TGTGCCAGTAGTTCCCAACTCAGACAGGGAAGAGAGACCCAGTACTTC.

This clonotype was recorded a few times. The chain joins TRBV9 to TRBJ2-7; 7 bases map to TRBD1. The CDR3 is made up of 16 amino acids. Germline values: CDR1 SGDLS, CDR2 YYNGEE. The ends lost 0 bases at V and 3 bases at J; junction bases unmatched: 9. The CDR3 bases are TGTGCCAGCAGCGTAGAGGCAACAGGGGCCAACTACGAGCAGTACTTC. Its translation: CASSVEATGANYEQYF. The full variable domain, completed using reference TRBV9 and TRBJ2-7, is DSGVTQTPKHLITATGQRVTLRCSPRSGDLSVYWYQQSLDQGLQFLIQYYNGEERAKGNILERFSAQQFPDLHSELNLSSLELGDSALYFCASSVEATGANYEQYFGPGTRLTVT.

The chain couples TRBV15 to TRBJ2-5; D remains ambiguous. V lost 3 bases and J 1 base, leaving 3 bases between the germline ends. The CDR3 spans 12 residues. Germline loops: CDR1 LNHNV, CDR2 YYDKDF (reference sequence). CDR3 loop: CATSRIQETQYF. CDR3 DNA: TGTGCCACCAGCAGGATCCAAGAGACCCAGTACTTC.

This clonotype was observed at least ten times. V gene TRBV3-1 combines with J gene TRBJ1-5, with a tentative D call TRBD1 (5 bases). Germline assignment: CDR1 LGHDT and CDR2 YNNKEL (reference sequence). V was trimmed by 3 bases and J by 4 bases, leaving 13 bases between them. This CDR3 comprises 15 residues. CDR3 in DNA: TGTGCCAGCAGCCAGGGGGTAAGTGGTAATCAGCCCCAGCATTTT. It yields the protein CASSQGVSGNQPQHF.

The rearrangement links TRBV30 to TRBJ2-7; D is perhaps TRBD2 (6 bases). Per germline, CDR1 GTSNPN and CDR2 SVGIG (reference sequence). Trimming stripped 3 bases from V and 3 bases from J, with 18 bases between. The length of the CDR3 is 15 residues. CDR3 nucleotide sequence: TGTGCCTGGAGCGCGGCGGGGCGAGGAAGCTACGAGCAGTACTTC. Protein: CAWSAAGRGSYEQYF.

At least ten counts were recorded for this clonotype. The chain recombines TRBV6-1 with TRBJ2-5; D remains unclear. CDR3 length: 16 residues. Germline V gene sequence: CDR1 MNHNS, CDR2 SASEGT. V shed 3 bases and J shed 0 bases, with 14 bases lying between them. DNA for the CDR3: TGTGCCAGCAGTGAGGTCGTGACATTGTACCAAGAGACCCAGTACTTC. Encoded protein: CASSEVVTLYQETQYF.

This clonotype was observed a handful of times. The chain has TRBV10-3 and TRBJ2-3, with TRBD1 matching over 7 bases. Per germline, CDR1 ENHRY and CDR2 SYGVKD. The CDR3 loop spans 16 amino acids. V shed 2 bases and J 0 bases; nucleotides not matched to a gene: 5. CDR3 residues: CAISEPGQTSTDTQYF. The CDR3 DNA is TGTGCCATCAGTGAGCCGGGACAGACTAGCACAGATACGCAGTATTTT.

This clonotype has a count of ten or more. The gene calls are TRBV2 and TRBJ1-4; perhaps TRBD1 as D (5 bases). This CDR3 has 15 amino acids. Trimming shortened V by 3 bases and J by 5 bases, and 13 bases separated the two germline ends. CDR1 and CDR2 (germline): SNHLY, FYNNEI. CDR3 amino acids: CASSEMGLPNEKLFF. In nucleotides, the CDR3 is TGTGCCAGCAGTGAGATGGGACTTCCGAATGAAAAACTGTTTTTT.

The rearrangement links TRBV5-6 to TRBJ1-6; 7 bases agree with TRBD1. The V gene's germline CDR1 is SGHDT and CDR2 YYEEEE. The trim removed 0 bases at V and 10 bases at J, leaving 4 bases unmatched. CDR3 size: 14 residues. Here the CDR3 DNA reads TGTGCCAGCAGCTTGGTAGACAGGGAATCACCCCTCCACTTT. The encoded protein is CASSLVDRESPLHF.

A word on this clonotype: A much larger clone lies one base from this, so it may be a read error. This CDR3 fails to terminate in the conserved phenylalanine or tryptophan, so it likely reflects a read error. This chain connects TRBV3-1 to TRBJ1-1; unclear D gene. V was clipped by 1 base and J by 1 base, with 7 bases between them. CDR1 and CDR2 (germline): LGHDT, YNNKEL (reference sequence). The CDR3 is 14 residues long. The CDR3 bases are TGTGCCAGCAGCCAAGTAGCCGGGAACACTGAAGCTTTCCTT. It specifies CASSQVAGNTEAFL.

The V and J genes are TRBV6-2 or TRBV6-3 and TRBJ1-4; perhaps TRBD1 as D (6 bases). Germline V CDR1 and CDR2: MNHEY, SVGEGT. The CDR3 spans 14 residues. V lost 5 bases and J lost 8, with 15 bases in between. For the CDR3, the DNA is TGTGCCAGCAGTCGGACCGACCAGGGGGAAAAACTGTTTTTT. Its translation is CASSRTDQGEKLFF.

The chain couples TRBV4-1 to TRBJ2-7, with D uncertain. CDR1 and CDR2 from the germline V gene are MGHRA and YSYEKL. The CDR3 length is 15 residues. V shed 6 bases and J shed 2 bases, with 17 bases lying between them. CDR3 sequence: CASRETFQETYEQYF. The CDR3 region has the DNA TGCGCCAGCAGGGAAACCTTCCAGGAAACCTACGAGCAGTACTTC.

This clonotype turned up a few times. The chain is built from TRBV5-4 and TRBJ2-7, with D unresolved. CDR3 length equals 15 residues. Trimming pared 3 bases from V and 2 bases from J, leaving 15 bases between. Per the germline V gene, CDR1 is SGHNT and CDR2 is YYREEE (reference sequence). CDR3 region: CASSSFLPGPYEQYF. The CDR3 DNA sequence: TGTGCCAGCAGCTCCTTTTTGCCGGGCCCCTACGAGCAGTACTTC.

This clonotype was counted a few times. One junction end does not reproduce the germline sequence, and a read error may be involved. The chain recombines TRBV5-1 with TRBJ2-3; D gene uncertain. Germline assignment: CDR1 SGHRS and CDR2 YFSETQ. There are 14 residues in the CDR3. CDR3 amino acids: CASSSFEVPDTQYF. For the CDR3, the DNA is TGTGCCAGCAGCTCCTTCGAGGTCCCAGATACGCAGTATTTT. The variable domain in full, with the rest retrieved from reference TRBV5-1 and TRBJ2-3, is KAGVTQTPRYLIKTRGQQVTLSCSPISGHRSVSWYQQTPGQGLQFLFEYFSETQRNKGNFPGRFSGRQFSNSRSEMNVSTLELGDSALYLCASSSFEVPDTQYFGPGTRLTVL.